The source of this T cell receptor (beta chain) is a study of blood T cell repertoires in COVID-19. For the study at large: Acute-phase and convalescent COVID-19 samples originated in the United States, Italy and Spain. The analysed material was cDNA or gDNA that came from T cells, B-cell-depleted T cells, or PBMCs.

Germline V gives CDR1 MDHEN, CDR2 SYDVKM. This CDR3 contains 16 residues. After removal of 5 bases from V and 2 bases from J, the junction contained 4 bases not matched to a gene. In terms of age and location, participants ranged from roughly 18 to 100 years and lived in about 25 US areas. Authors' data handling: Amplification with reference gene primers provided the estimates of nucleated cell counts. The data were produced by immunoSEQ multiplex PCR, yet TCRdb's version contains in-frame clones alone and is incomplete. V and J calls and clone size follow that table, whereas D and trimming were derived from the DNA. Of hundreds of thousands of clones in the sample, around 90% were seen once.

The genes are TRBV28 and TRBJ2-1; TRBD2 matches 12 bases. The clonotype was recovered from a woman between 35 and 50 years old who had recovered from COVID-19. Sequenced input: PBMCs or T cells enriched from blood (not recorded which). CDR3 bases: TGTGCCAGCAGTAGACTAGCGGGAGACCCCTACAATGAGCAGTTCTTC. Protein sequence: CASSRLAGDPYNEQFF.